The rows below give T cell receptor beta chains drawn from one sample of a study of blood T cell repertoires in COVID-19. Some clones are missing from TCRdb's copy, which holds only in-frame ones; the method was immunoSEQ multiplex PCR. The table shows a few hundred thousand clones, with around 87% occurring only once. The sequenced sample was peripheral blood. These receptor sequences come from a woman younger than 45 with COVID-19, enrolled during active disease. Each CDR3 is given with its conserved first and last residue. A D gene is named only where the DNA matches it firmly.

D,V,J,DNA,CDR3
.,TRBV5-4,TRBJ1-1,TGTGCCAGCAGCTTCGCGACAAACACTGAAGCTTTCTTT,CASSFATNTEAFF
TRBD1,TRBV6-5,TRBJ1-5,TGTGCCAGCAGCCCCGGAGGGGGCCTCAATCAGCCCCAGCATTTT,CASSPGGGLNQPQHF
.,TRBV19,TRBJ2-1,TGTGCCAGTAGTATCGCAGGGAAGGTTGACAATGAGCAGTTCTTC,CASSIAGKVDNEQFF
TRBD1,TRBV28,TRBJ1-2,TGTGCCAGCAGTTTATGGCGACAGGGAGGTGGAGGCTACACCTTC,CASSLWRQGGGGYTF
TRBD1,TRBV9,TRBJ1-2,TGTGCCAGCAGCGGGACAGGGGCCAACTATGGCTACACCTTC,CASSGTGANYGYTF
TRBD2,TRBV6-5,TRBJ2-1,TGTGCCAGCACTAGGGGAGGGAATGAGCAGTTCTTC,CASTRGGNEQFF
.,TRBV7-2,TRBJ1-5,TGTGCCAGCAGCTCCCGGGACTCCAATCAGCCCCAGCATTTT,CASSSRDSNQPQHF
.,TRBV7-2,TRBJ2-1,TGTGCCAGCAGCACAACCGGGAGCGGGAATGAGCAGTTCTTC,CASSTTGSGNEQFF
.,TRBV28,TRBJ1-5,TGTGCCAGCAACCCTCTGAGACAGCCCCAGCATTTT,CASNPLRQPQHF
.,TRBV18,TRBJ2-1,TGTGCCAGCTCACCCCGGGACACCTTCAATGAGCAGTTCTTC,CASSPRDTFNEQFF
TRBD1,TRBV28,TRBJ2-7,TGTGCCAGCAACCTACAGGGGCAGCAGTACTTC,CASNLQGQQYF
TRBD2,TRBV11-3,TRBJ2-2,TGTGCCAGCAGCTTAGACGGTAGACTAGCAATGGCCTGGGCCGGGGAGCTGTTTTTT,CASSLDGRLAMAWAGELFF
.,TRBV28,TRBJ2-5,TGTGCCAGCAGTTTGGGGGGAAAAGAGACCCAGTACTTC,CASSLGGKETQYF
.,TRBV19,TRBJ1-1,TGTGCCAGTACCCACGACAGAGCTAGGGCTTTCTTT,CASTHDRARAFF
TRBD1,TRBV29-1,TRBJ1-5,TGCAGCGTTGGACAGGGGGCCGGGGGCAATCAGCCCCAGCATTTT,CSVGQGAGGNQPQHF
.,TRBV20-1,TRBJ2-1,TGCAGTGCAAAAACAGGGTGGGAGCAGTTCTTC,CSAKTGWEQFF
.,TRBV23-1,TRBJ1-5,TGCGCCAGCAGTCTTCCGGGGGGAGTTCGACATAGCAATCAGCCCCAGCATTTT,CASSLPGGVRHSNQPQHF
.,TRBV6-2/TRBV6-3,TRBJ2-2,TGTGCCAGCAGTTATCCCCAGGGGACGGCCACCGGGGAGCTGTTTTTT,CASSYPQGTATGELFF
.,TRBV11-2,TRBJ2-3,TGTGCCAGCAGCCCCCCACATCTCACAGATACGCAGTATTTT,CASSPPHLTDTQYF
.,TRBV16,TRBJ1-3,TGTGCCAGCAGCCAATTGGCAGGTCCCGGAAACACCATATATTTT,CASSQLAGPGNTIYF
TRBD2,TRBV4-2,TRBJ2-7,TGTGCCAGCAGCCAAGAGACTAGCGGGCCTACCTACGAGCAGTACTTC,CASSQETSGPTYEQYF
TRBD2,TRBV10-3,TRBJ2-5,TGTGCCATCAGTGACCGGGGGAGGGCGGGGCAAGAGACCCAGTACTTC,CAISDRGRAGQETQYF